This T cell receptor (beta chain) came from a study of T cell responses to AZD1222 COVID-19 vaccine. Study information: Whether given at about 4 or about 12 weeks, second doses were pooled.

J lost 3 bases, V lost 1 base, and 4 bases had no gene match. The germline V gene encodes CDR1 LGHNA and CDR2 YSLEER. This CDR3 spans 15 amino acids. The protocol was immunoSEQ multiplex PCR, while the TCRdb copy is restricted to in-frame clones and leaves out a portion. Of approximately 180,000 clones in the sample, around 90% were seen once. Study results and caveats: Donors skewed white British and female; clonal diversity was possibly underestimated. Repertoires were collected only later (after the peak T cell response had occurred).

This clone was seen only once. What it binds is unknown. The clonotype was recovered from an adult in good health. This specimen was peripheral blood, taken on day 0 of AZD1222 vaccination. V usage is TRBV4-3 and J usage is TRBJ2-7; 9 bases map to TRBD1. The CDR3 loop is CASSQGSGQGYEQYF. The CDR3 nucleotides are TGCGCCAGCAGCCAAGGCTCGGGACAGGGCTACGAGCAGTACTTC.